One sample yielded the 31 T cell receptor beta chains listed below, sequenced in a study of cytomegalovirus exposure and HLA in healthy donors. The PCR had 60 Vbeta and 13 Jbeta primers. The table came from immunoSEQ multiplex PCR; TCRdb's copy has only in-frame clones and leaves some out. In the table there are some 150,000 clones, approximately 76% of which are singletons. The sequencing input was PBMCs. The source of these receptors is a man between 60 and 70 years old in good health and CMV-seronegative.

This clone was seen only a few times. This rearrangement joins TRBV4-2 to TRBJ1-3; D is uncertain. Germline V gene data show CDR1 as LGHNA and CDR2 as YNFKEQ. The length of the CDR3 is 16 residues. V shed 2 bases and J shed 2 bases, with 13 bases lying between them. Written as DNA, the CDR3 is TGTGCCAGCAGCCAACAGGAGGTCGGAGCTGGAAACACCATATATTTT. Translation gives CASSQQEVGAGNTIYF.

The CDR3 sequence: CASSLNRDRSSYEQYF. The CDR3 DNA reads as TGTGCCAGCAGTTTAAACCGGGACAGGAGCTCCTACGAGCAGTACTTC. The chain is built from TRBV27 and TRBJ2-7, with TRBD1 matching over 8 bases. The CDR3 runs to 16 residues. The germline gives CDR1 MNHEY, CDR2 SMNVEV (reference sequence). J gave up 0 bases and V 2 bases, and 6 bases lay outside the gene matches.

The V call is TRBV27, the J call TRBJ1-5; D might be TRBD1 (6 bases). Germline loops: CDR1 MNHEY, CDR2 SMNVEV (reference sequence). V was cut by 5 bases and J by 5 bases, with 16 bases left in between. This CDR3 region has 15 residues. The CDR3 loop is CASSPSTGYDQPQHF. The CDR3 DNA follows: TGTGCCAGCAGTCCCTCGACAGGATACGATCAGCCCCAGCATTTT.

The rearrangement joins TRBV14 to TRBJ1-6; D gene ambiguous. This CDR3 contains 14 residues. Trimming left V 2 bases short and J 4 bases short, with 6 bases between. Germline V gene lookup returns CDR1 SGHDN and CDR2 FVKESK. The CDR3 here is CASSQTAYNSPLHF. CDR3 coding DNA: TGTGCCAGCAGCCAAACAGCATATAATTCACCCCTCCACTTT.

The chain's CDR3 is CASSPPGTGELFF. The CDR3 region has the DNA TGTGCCAGCAGCCCCCCAGGGACCGGGGAGCTGTTTTTT. V and J are TRBV7-6 and TRBJ2-2; D perhaps matches TRBD1 (5 bases). CDR3 length: 13 amino acids. Trimming left V 5 bases short and J 5 bases short, with 9 bases between. The germline CDR1 and CDR2 sequences are SGHVS and FNYEAQ.

V gene TRBV10-3 combines with J gene TRBJ2-5; 14 positions agree with TRBD2. Germline V gene sequence: CDR1 ENHRY, CDR2 SYGVKD. The CDR3 is 15 residues long. Unmatched junction bases numbered 4, after V lost 5 bases and J lost 5 bases. The CDR3 bases are TGTGCCATCAGTCCTGGGACTAGCGGGAGCGAGACCCAGTACTTC. It codes for CAISPGTSGSETQYF.

The rearrangement uses TRBV5-4 and TRBJ2-1; perhaps TRBD2 as D (7 bases). V was shortened by 3 bases and J by 0 bases, with 13 bases between the two germline ends. This CDR3 region has 16 residues. CDR1 is SGHNT and CDR2 is YYREEE in the germline V gene (reference sequence). CDR3 protein: CASSSGRGASYNEQFF. In nucleotides, the CDR3 is TGTGCCAGCAGCTCGGGCCGGGGGGCCTCCTACAATGAGCAGTTCTTC.

The chain uses TRBV4-2 and TRBJ1-1, with 7 bases fitting TRBD1. The CDR3 length is 15 residues. The germline V gene encodes CDR1 LGHNA and CDR2 YNFKEQ. The V segment lost 7 bases and the J segment 1 base; nucleotides outside the gene matches: 9. Here the CDR3 DNA reads TGTGCCAGCACCTCAAGTAACAGGGGGAACACTGAAGCTTTCTTT. Translated, it gives CASTSSNRGNTEAFF.

V is TRBV7-3 and J is TRBJ1-1; D possibly corresponds to TRBD1 (5 bases). The V gene lost 6 bases and the J gene lost 4 bases, with 15 bases spanning the gap. The CDR3 length is 14 residues. CDR1 SGHTA and CDR2 FQGTGA come from the germline V gene. CDR3 in DNA: TGTGCCAGCAGAGATCGAACAGGAGCCACTGAAGCTTTCTTT. As protein: CASRDRTGATEAFF.

With regard to this clone: One end of the junction is discordant with germline, which a read error may explain. The rearrangement uses TRBV9 and TRBJ2-3; the match to TRBD1 covers 8 bases. CDR3 length: 15 amino acids. Per the germline V gene, CDR1 is SGDLS and CDR2 is YYNGEE. CDR3 bases: TGTGCCAGCAGCGCCCATGGACAGGGAGCAGATACGCAGTGTTTT. It encodes CASSAHGQGADTQCF. Full variable domain (remainder filled in from reference TRBV9 and TRBJ2-3): DSGVTQTPKHLITATGQRVTLRCSPRSGDLSVYWYQQSLDQGLQFLIQYYNGEERAKGNILERFSAQQFPDLHSELNLSSLELGDSALYFCASSAHGQGADTQCFGPGTRLTVL.

This clone was counted a single time. V and J are TRBV7-3 and TRBJ2-3; TRBD2 agrees at 7 bases. The CDR3 has 15 residues. Germline V CDR1 and CDR2: SGHTA, FQGTGA. J gave up 1 base and V 4 bases, and 5 bases lay outside the gene matches. This chain's CDR3 is CASSSGGGRTDTQYF. The CDR3 coding sequence is TGTGCCAGCAGCTCGGGCGGGGGACGCACAGATACGCAGTATTTT. Drawing the rest from reference TRBV7-3 and TRBJ2-3, the complete variable domain is GAGVSQTPSNKVTEKGKYVELRCDPISGHTALYWYRQSLGQGPEFLIYFQGTGAADDSGLPNDRFFAVRPEGSVSTLKIQRTERGDSAVYLCASSSGGGRTDTQYFGPGTRLTVL.

V and J are TRBV18 and TRBJ2-7, with 8 nucleotides matching TRBD1. V lost 6 bases, J lost 5 bases, and 3 bases stayed unmatched. There are 12 residues in the CDR3. Germline CDR1 and CDR2: KGHSH and LQKENI. For the CDR3, the DNA is TGTGCCAGCTCGCCGGACAGGGACGAGCAGTACTTC. It yields the protein CASSPDRDEQYF.

The chain combines TRBV5-1 with TRBJ2-3; a weak D match, TRBD2 (6 bases). CDR1 and CDR2 from the germline V gene are SGHRS and YFSETQ. V was clipped by 4 bases and J by 4 bases, with 22 bases between them. The CDR3 is 17 residues long. The DNA for the CDR3 is TGCGCCAGCAGCCCCGGGACTCCCCGCGTCCCAGCAGATACGCAGTATTTT. Amino acids: CASSPGTPRVPADTQYF.

The chain uses TRBV5-1 and TRBJ2-1; maybe TRBD2 (6 bases). This CDR3 region has 13 residues. Trimming left V 1 base short and J 10 bases short, with 12 bases between. Germline V gene data show CDR1 as SGHRS and CDR2 as YFSETQ. The CDR3 DNA is TGCGCCAGCAGCTTGTGGGGGGATGGCGAGCAGTTCTTC. As protein: CASSLWGDGEQFF.

V is TRBV19 and J is TRBJ1-1; TRBD1 aligns across 10 bases. Germline-derived CDR1 and CDR2 are LNHDA and SQIVND (reference sequence). The J segment lost 0 bases and the V segment lost 5 bases, leaving 6 bases of the junction unmatched. The CDR3 has 16 amino acids. CDR3: CASSARDRGLNTEAFF. The CDR3 DNA is TGTGCCAGTAGTGCCCGGGACAGGGGATTGAACACTGAAGCTTTCTTT.

V usage is TRBV10-3 and J usage is TRBJ2-7; 8 bases line up with TRBD2. Germline CDR1 and CDR2: ENHRY and SYGVKD. Trimming removed 3 bases from V and 1 base from J; junction bases left unmatched: 8. The CDR3 spans 16 residues. This CDR3 reads CAISDLSGTLSYEQYF. The CDR3 coding sequence is TGTGCCATCAGTGATCTTAGCGGGACGCTGTCCTACGAGCAGTACTTC.

Written as DNA, the CDR3 is TGTGCCAGCAGTTTAAACCGACAGGGGGGGATCAGGACCTTC. Protein: CASSLNRQGGIRTF. The J gene is TRBJ1-2, the V gene TRBV28; 9 bases map to TRBD1. Germline V lookup: CDR1 MDHEN, CDR2 SYDVKM. The CDR3 is made up of 14 amino acids. Germline trimming cut 2 bases from V and 14 bases from J; bases unmatched to any gene: 12.

The chain uses TRBV7-9 and TRBJ2-1; 7 positions match TRBD2. In germline, CDR1 is SEHNR, CDR2 FQNEAQ (reference sequence). The CDR3 runs 15 residues. With 5 bases clipped from V and 0 bases from J, the junction kept 4 bases outside the gene matches. The CDR3 protein is CASSHPSGSYNEQFF. Written as DNA, the CDR3 is TGTGCCAGCAGCCACCCTAGCGGCTCCTACAATGAGCAGTTCTTC.

The genes are TRBV7-3 and TRBJ2-2; perhaps TRBD2 as D (7 bases). The CDR3 is 16 residues long. Trimming stripped 4 bases from V and 0 bases from J, with 12 bases between. Per the germline V gene, CDR1 is SGHTA and CDR2 is FQGTGA. CDR3 in DNA: TGTGCCAGCAGCTCGAAGGGGGGGGCGAACACCGGGGAGCTGTTTTTT. Amino acids: CASSSKGGANTGELFF.

The chain is built from TRBV9 and TRBJ1-2; D possibly corresponds to TRBD1 (5 bases). Trimming took off 1 base at V and 4 bases at J, with 17 bases between the two ends. CDR1 SGDLS and CDR2 YYNGEE come from the germline V gene. This CDR3 is 16 amino acids long. The CDR3 nucleotides read TGTGCCAGCAGCGTATTCTCTGGACAAATAGTCTATGGCTACACCTTC. This codes for CASSVFSGQIVYGYTF.

The J gene is TRBJ2-7, the V gene TRBV7-2; TRBD1 might be the D (5 bases). The germline V gene encodes CDR1 SGHTA and CDR2 FQGNSA. This CDR3 is 15 amino acids long. The germline V and J ends were trimmed by 5 bases and 0 bases, with 14 bases remaining between them. The CDR3 DNA reads TGTGCCAGCAGCCTGAGCAGGGCGAGCTCCTACGAGCAGTACTTC. It is translated as CASSLSRASSYEQYF.

CDR3 sequence reads: CASSLYTSYNEQFF. CDR3 in DNA: TGTGCCAGCAGCTTGTATACGAGTTACAATGAGCAGTTCTTC. V and J are TRBV5-4 and TRBJ2-1, with unresolved D. The CDR3 has 14 residues. V lost 1 base and J lost 4, with 9 bases in between. Germline V lookup: CDR1 SGHNT, CDR2 YYREEE (reference sequence).

The chain has TRBV30 and TRBJ1-1; 11 nucleotides match TRBD1. Per germline, CDR1 GTSNPN and CDR2 SVGIG (reference sequence). The CDR3 runs 13 residues. The ends lost 4 bases at V and 7 bases at J; junction bases unmatched: 5. The CDR3 reads CAWKDRGLIEAFF. DNA for the CDR3: TGTGCCTGGAAGGACAGGGGGCTGATTGAAGCTTTCTTT.

The chain is built from TRBV9 and TRBJ2-3; 11 bases are shared with TRBD2. The CDR3 contains 18 residues. CDR1 and CDR2 from the germline V gene are SGDLS and YYNGEE. The V gene end was trimmed by 2 bases and the J gene end by 0 bases; junction bases not matched to a gene: 8. The CDR3 loop reads CASSVTGTSGYSTDTQYF. The DNA for the CDR3 is TGTGCCAGCAGCGTTACCGGGACTAGCGGCTATAGCACAGATACGCAGTATTTT.

The chain combines TRBV27 with TRBJ1-2; a possible D gene is TRBD1 (6 bases). CDR3 size: 13 residues. Germline values: CDR1 MNHEY, CDR2 SMNVEV (reference sequence). The germline V and J ends were trimmed by 2 bases and 4 bases, with 8 bases remaining between them. Written as DNA, the CDR3 is TGTGCCAGCAGTTTACAGGGGCCCTATGGCTACACCTTC. Its translation: CASSLQGPYGYTF.

The chain joins TRBV7-8 to TRBJ2-5, with a tentative D call TRBD1 (6 bases). This CDR3 contains 14 residues. The germline gives CDR1 SGHVS, CDR2 FQNEAQ. V was clipped by 5 bases and J by 3 bases, with 13 bases between them. The CDR3 sequence is CASSHRVGEETQYF. CDR3 coding DNA: TGTGCCAGCAGCCACAGGGTAGGGGAAGAGACCCAGTACTTC.

The chain is built from TRBV6-5 and TRBJ1-1; 9 nucleotides line up with TRBD1. Germline V CDR1 and CDR2: MNHEY, SVGAGI. This CDR3 region has 15 residues. The V gene end was trimmed by 4 bases and the J gene end by 1 base; junction bases not matched to a gene: 4. In DNA form, the CDR3 reads TGTGCCAGCAGTTTCATGGGACAGGGGAACACTGAAGCTTTCTTT. Its protein product is CASSFMGQGNTEAFF.

The chain is built from TRBV10-1 and TRBJ2-7, with a possible D match to TRBD2 (5 bases). This CDR3 is built from 10 residues. V lost 11 bases, J lost 6 bases, and 11 bases lay in between. In germline, CDR1 is WNHNN, CDR2 SYGVQD (reference sequence). The CDR3 DNA reads TGCGCCGTTTTAGCGACCGAGCAGTACTTC. Amino acid sequence: CAVLATEQYF.

This clone has only one observation. V usage is TRBV30 and J usage is TRBJ1-6, with D unresolved. Trimming left V 5 bases short and J 4 bases short, with 12 bases between. This CDR3 is 14 amino acids long. Germline V gene sequence: CDR1 GTSNPN, CDR2 SVGIG (reference sequence). This chain's CDR3 is CAWGETRYNSPLHF. CDR3 bases: TGTGCCTGGGGGGAGACTAGATATAATTCACCCCTCCACTTT.

V and J are TRBV5-1 and TRBJ1-2, with D tentatively TRBD1 (6 bases). Germline-derived CDR1 and CDR2 are SGHRS and YFSETQ. The CDR3 is 13 residues long. Trimming took 0 bases from V and 8 from J, leaving 11 bases between them. The CDR3: CASSLDGQSGYTF. As DNA, the CDR3 is TGCGCCAGCAGCTTGGACGGACAGAGCGGCTACACCTTC.

This clone was detected only a few times. The chain links TRBV4-1 to TRBJ2-4; weak D call: TRBD1 (6 bases). The V end was cut by 4 bases, the J end by 5 bases, with 18 bases between. Germline CDR1 and CDR2: MGHRA and YSYEKL. The CDR3 has 16 residues. CDR3 amino acids: CASSRGIQGAENIQYF. The CDR3 DNA reads as TGCGCCAGCAGCCGAGGAATACAGGGAGCTGAAAACATTCAGTACTTC.